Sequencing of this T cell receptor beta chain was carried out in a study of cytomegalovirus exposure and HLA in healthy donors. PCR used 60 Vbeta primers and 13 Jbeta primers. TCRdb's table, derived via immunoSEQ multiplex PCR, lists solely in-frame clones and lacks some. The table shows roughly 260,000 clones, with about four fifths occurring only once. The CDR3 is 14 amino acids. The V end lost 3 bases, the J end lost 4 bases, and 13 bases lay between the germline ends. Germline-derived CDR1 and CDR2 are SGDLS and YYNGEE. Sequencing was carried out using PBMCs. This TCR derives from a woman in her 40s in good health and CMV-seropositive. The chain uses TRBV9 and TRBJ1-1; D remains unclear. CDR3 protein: CASSAYRGGTEAFF. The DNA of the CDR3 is TGTGCCAGCAGCGCCTACAGAGGAGGCACTGAAGCTTTCTTT.